The sequence of this T cell receptor (beta chain) was determined in a study of blood T cell repertoires in COVID-19. Looking at the study overall: Spain, Italy and the United States supplied samples that represented acute and convalescent COVID-19. T cells, B-cell-depleted T cells, or PBMCs provided the cDNA or gDNA that served as material.

V lost 2 bases and J lost 9; bases outside the gene matches: 5. The V gene's germline CDR1 is MNHEY and CDR2 SVGAGI. The CDR3 spans 15 residues. In the study's own analysis: Reference gene primers were amplified, and this amplification served to estimate nucleated cell counts. Measured with immunoSEQ multiplex PCR; TCRdb has only the in-frame clones, and not every one. Clone size and V and J calls were adopted from that table, with D and trimming inferred from the DNA. The repertoire holds about 200,000 clones, with approximately 88% as singletons. The sequence came from a man aged 55 to 70 who had recovered from COVID-19. This chain links TRBV6-5 with TRBJ1-6; 9 positions agree with TRBD1. Sequencing was carried out using peripheral blood. CDR3 region: CASSYGGQGTSPLHF. The CDR3 coding sequence is TGTGCCAGCAGTTACGGGGGACAGGGAACTTCACCCCTCCACTTT.